This is a list of T cell receptor beta chains from one sample in a study of T cell repertoires in cytomegalovirus infection. TCRdb reanalysed the reads using MiXCR and keeps one entry per CDR3 protein. This sample yields approximately 700,000 distinct CDR3 sequences, of which about 40% are seen a single time; around 3% belongs to the top ten. Sequencing was performed on PBMCs. These receptors were collected from a human donor in good health (CMV status not recorded). Some clones in this sample may be carry-over from other donors' samples. Each CDR3 is given with its conserved first and last residue. Fields, in order: J gene, clone size, D gene, V gene, CDR3 DNA, CDR3 protein. The D gene is left open where the match is weak. Clone size is shown for a subset of rows, as once, few, many or a class of expanded clone.

TRBJ1-5 | many | . | TRBV10-3 | TGTGCCATCAGCCGGGACAAATATAGCAATCAGCCCCAGCATTTT | CAISRDKYSNQPQHF
TRBJ2-3 | many | TRBD2 | TRBV19 | TGTGCCAGTAGTATTCTGACTAGCGGGAGCACAGATACGCAGTATTTT | CASSILTSGSTDTQYF
TRBJ2-7 | . | TRBD2 | TRBV7-9 | TGTGCCAGCAGCTTAGGGACGGGAGGGCCGACTTACGAGCAGTACTTC | CASSLGTGGPTYEQYF
TRBJ1-4 | . | TRBD1 | TRBV12-3/TRBV12-4 | TGTGCCAGCAGCCAGGACAGGGGGGCTAATGAAAAACTGTTTTTT | CASSQDRGANEKLFF
TRBJ1-2 | . | . | TRBV11-2 | TGTGCCAGCAGGTTAGAAGTTCGGGGGGCTGGCGGCAACACCTTC | CASRLEVRGAGGNTF
TRBJ2-3 | many | TRBD1 | TRBV12-3/TRBV12-4 | TGTGCCAGCAGTCCCTCAGGGGCCGAGGACAGGGAAAGTACGCAGTATTTT | CASSPSGAEDRESTQYF
TRBJ2-1 | few | . | TRBV7-9 | TGTGCCAGCAGCTTAGTCGGGGGAGTAGGCTATGAGCAGTTCTTC | CASSLVGGVGYEQFF
TRBJ1-1 | . | . | TRBV7-6 | TGTGCCAGCAGCTTAGAAGGAGTCATCGGCACTGAAGCTTTCTTT | CASSLEGVIGTEAFF
TRBJ2-5 | few | . | TRBV7-9 | TGTGCCAGCAGCTTAAGCTCCGGGTGGGGGGCCCAGTACTTC | CASSLSSGWGAQYF
TRBJ2-7 | . | TRBD2 | TRBV7-2 | TGTGCCAGCAGCTGGGGGGGACTTAGCCCCTACGAGCAGTACTTC | CASSWGGLSPYEQYF
TRBJ2-7 | . | . | TRBV29-1 | TGCAGCGCCGAGCAGGGGTCGTACGAGCAGTACTTC | CSAEQGSYEQYF
TRBJ2-6 | once | . | TRBV7-4 | TGTGCCAGCAGCGCTACAGGGGACTGTGGGGCCAACGGCCTGACTTTC | CASSATGDCGANGLTF
TRBJ2-1 | few | . | TRBV7-9 | TGTGCCAGCAGCCCCGCACCGAGCTCCTACAATGAGCAGTTCTTC | CASSPAPSSYNEQFF
TRBJ2-3 | many | . | TRBV7-2 | TGTGCCAGCAGCTTAGTGGGGACCACGCGAGGCACAGATACGCAGTATTTT | CASSLVGTTRGTDTQYF
TRBJ1-2 | few | . | TRBV7-8 | TGTGCCAGCAGCTTAGCGAGGGAGGTACAAAATGGCTACACCTTC | CASSLAREVQNGYTF
TRBJ1-2 | . | TRBD1 | TRBV5-1 | TGCGCCAGCAGCCGGACAGGGGAATTTGGCTACACCTTC | CASSRTGEFGYTF
TRBJ2-7 | few | . | TRBV7-2 | TGTGCCAGCAGACCCTTGGGGGGCTGGGAGCAGTACTTC | CASRPLGGWEQYF
TRBJ1-2 | . | . | TRBV12-3/TRBV12-4 | TGTGCCAGCAGTTTAAGCGAGTTTGGCTACACCTTC | CASSLSEFGYTF
TRBJ2-7 | . | . | TRBV4-1 | TGCGCCAGCAGCCCTGGGGGGACTCCCCACGAGCAGTACTTC | CASSPGGTPHEQYF
TRBJ1-6 | few | TRBD1 | TRBV6-5 | TGTGCCAGCAGTCGGACAGGGGGCGAGAATTCACCCCTCCACTTT | CASSRTGGENSPLHF
TRBJ2-7 | . | . | TRBV7-6 | TGTGCCAGCAGCTTACCATCCAGGACACTTGAGCAGTACTTC | CASSLPSRTLEQYF